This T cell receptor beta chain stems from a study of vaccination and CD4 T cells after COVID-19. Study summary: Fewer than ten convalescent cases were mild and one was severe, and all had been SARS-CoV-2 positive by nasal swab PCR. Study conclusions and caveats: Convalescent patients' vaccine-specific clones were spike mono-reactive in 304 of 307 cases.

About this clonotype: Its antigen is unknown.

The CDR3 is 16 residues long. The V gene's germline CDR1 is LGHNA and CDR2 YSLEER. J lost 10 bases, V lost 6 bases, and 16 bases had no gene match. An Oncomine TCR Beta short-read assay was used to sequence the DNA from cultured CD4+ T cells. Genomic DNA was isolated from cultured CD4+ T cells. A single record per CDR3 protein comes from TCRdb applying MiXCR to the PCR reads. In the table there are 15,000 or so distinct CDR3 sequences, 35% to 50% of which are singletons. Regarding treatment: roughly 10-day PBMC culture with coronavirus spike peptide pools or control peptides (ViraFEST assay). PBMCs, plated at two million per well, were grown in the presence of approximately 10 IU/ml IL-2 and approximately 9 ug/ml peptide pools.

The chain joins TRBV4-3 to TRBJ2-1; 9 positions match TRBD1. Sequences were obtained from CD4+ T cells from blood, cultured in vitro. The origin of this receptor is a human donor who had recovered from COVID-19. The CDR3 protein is CASRRNRDRVPKEQFF. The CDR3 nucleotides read TGCGCCAGCAGACGGAACCGGGACAGGGTCCCCAAAGAGCAGTTCTTC.